Sequencing of this T cell receptor (beta chain) was carried out in a study of beta chain features in type 1 diabetes. As every portion of the isolated RNA was reverse transcribed, the sequencing read expressed TCRB transcripts. Method: immunoSEQ multiplex PCR; TCRdb's copy keeps in-frame clones and lacks some. Seen here are around 240,000 clones, roughly 16% observed once, and the top ten hold less than 0.09%. Study-wide results and limits: In all four CD4+ subsets, TCRB CDR3 length was significantly, moderately reduced in type 1 diabetes. VDJ junctions from type 1 diabetes patients carried fewer insertions and larger deletions.

Germline V gene lookup returns CDR1 LGHNA and CDR2 YNFKEQ. CDR3 length: 18 amino acids. The ends lost 0 bases at V and 5 bases at J; junction bases unmatched: 12. There are a few counts of this clone. What it binds is not known. The sample was naive CD4+ T cells from blood. The sequence was obtained from a man aged 30 to 39 with type 1 diabetes. The rearrangement joins TRBV4-2 to TRBJ2-5; 10 bases are a match to TRBD2. The CDR3 spells CASSQELPQASGSETQYF. CDR3 nucleotides: TGTGCCAGCAGCCAAGAGCTGCCGCAGGCTAGCGGGAGTGAGACCCAGTACTTC.